This section outlines one T cell receptor (beta chain) sequence together with its context. Its antigen is unknown. The data belong to a study of cytomegalovirus exposure and HLA in healthy donors. Overall study results and limits: A later analysis found TCR association rates differed by HLA locus, highest for DRB1 and lowest for HLA-C.

The germline CDR1 and CDR2 sequences are MNHEY and SMNVEV (reference sequence). V was trimmed by 4 bases and J by 2 bases, leaving 19 bases between them. The CDR3 consists of 17 residues. Primers for the PCR totalled 60 Vbeta and 13 Jbeta. Generated by immunoSEQ multiplex PCR, the TCRdb table keeps only in-frame clones and is missing some. Among some 150,000 clones, about 74% were seen once, and the ten largest hold 4.3%. Sequencing input: PBMCs. The gene calls are TRBV27 and TRBJ2-3; tentative D call: TRBD1 (6 bases). The sequence derives from a man aged 18 to 30 in good health and CMV-seropositive. Written as DNA, the CDR3 is TGTGCCAGCAGTTCACAGGATCCTAGGACAGACACAGATACGCAGTATTTT. Translating it yields CASSSQDPRTDTDTQYF.